What follows are 32 T cell receptor beta chains derived from one specimen sequenced in a study of blood T cell repertoires in COVID-19 (dated by TCRdb to 2018 to 2021). The method was the immunoSEQ multiplex PCR assay. TCRdb took over this immuneACCESS table, retaining in-frame rearrangements with V and J assigned. Such tables are incomplete; in checked studies, under half of the missing clones stem from an unresolved V gene, and the remainder is unexplained. For this sample the table gives roughly 250,000 clones, of which approximately 85% were detected only once. Around 4.5% of the sample belongs to the ten largest clones. Specimen: PBMCs or T cells enriched from blood (not recorded which). The receptor set was obtained from a woman under 40 who had recovered from COVID-19.

The chain joins TRBV7-7 to TRBJ1-1; no firm D call. There are 13 residues in the CDR3. Trimming stripped 4 bases from V and 7 bases from J, with 13 bases between. CDR1 SSHAT and CDR2 FNYEAQ come from the germline V gene (reference sequence). The CDR3 loop reads CASSCCRDFEAFF. For the CDR3, the DNA is TGTGCCAGCAGCTGTTGTAGAGATTTTGAAGCTTTCTTT.

This chain connects TRBV9 to TRBJ2-3; 12 bases match TRBD2. The CDR3 is made up of 20 amino acids. V shed 0 bases and J 1 base; nucleotides not matched to a gene: 12. CDR1 is SGDLS and CDR2 is YYNGEE in the germline V gene. CDR3 sequence (DNA): TGTGCCAGCAGCGTAGGGGCCGGGACTAGCGGGCACGCTGGCACAGATACGCAGTATTTT. This encodes CASSVGAGTSGHAGTDTQYF.

This clone appeared many times. This chain joins TRBV25-1 and TRBJ2-5; tentatively, D is TRBD2 (6 bases). Trimming shortened V by 10 bases and J by 4 bases, and 16 bases separated the two germline ends. The CDR3 totals 13 residues. The germline CDR1 and CDR2 sequences are MGHDK and SYGVNS. The CDR3 DNA follows: TGTGCCACTTCGGAGGGAGCGTTAGAGACCCAGTACTTC. Its translation is CATSEGALETQYF.

This chain joins TRBV14 and TRBJ2-3, with D perhaps matching TRBD1 (6 bases). This CDR3 spans 17 amino acids. Trimming removed 0 bases from V and 0 bases from J, with 13 bases in between. From germline, CDR1 is SGHDN and CDR2 FVKESK. CDR3 nucleotide sequence: TGTGCCAGCAGCCAAGAGGGGACATCGCCTAGCACAGATACGCAGTATTTT. This sequence encodes CASSQEGTSPSTDTQYF.

The chain couples TRBV6-1 to TRBJ1-2, with 8 nucleotides matching TRBD1. V shed 3 bases and J 4 bases; nucleotides not matched to a gene: 1. The CDR3 is made up of 13 amino acids. The germline CDR1 and CDR2 sequences are MNHNS and SASEGT. In nucleotides, the CDR3 is TGTGCCAGCAGTGAGACAGGGGCCTATGGCTACACCTTC. Its protein is CASSETGAYGYTF.

Only one count was recorded for this clone. The chain recombines TRBV25-1 with TRBJ2-5; 7 bases match TRBD1. J was trimmed by 7 bases and V by 1 base; bases with no gene match: 9. Per germline, CDR1 MGHDK and CDR2 SYGVNS. The CDR3 totals 15 residues. For the CDR3, the DNA is TGTGCCAGCAGTGAATCTGGGACAGCCTCTCCGACCCAGTACTTC. Amino acids: CASSESGTASPTQYF.

This chain connects TRBV9 to TRBJ2-2; 10 nucleotides line up with TRBD1. Trimming took 4 bases from V and 6 from J; bases not matched to a gene: 9. There are 16 residues in the CDR3. CDR1 and CDR2 (germline): SGDLS, YYNGEE. CDR3 in amino acids: CASSPPGTGVAGELFF. CDR3 bases: TGTGCCAGCAGCCCCCCCGGGACAGGGGTTGCCGGGGAGCTGTTTTTT.

The rearrangement links TRBV2 to TRBJ1-1; D is undetermined. CDR1 SNHLY and CDR2 FYNNEI come from the germline V gene. V was cut by 6 bases and J by 3 bases, with 11 bases left in between. The CDR3 loop spans 13 amino acids. CDR3 nucleotide sequence: TGTGCCAGCAGCGGGTTCGGGGACACTGAAGCTTTCTTT. Translated, it gives CASSGFGDTEAFF. Full variable domain (remainder filled in from reference TRBV2 and TRBJ1-1): EPEVTQTPSHQVTQMGQEVILRCVPISNHLYFYWYRQILGQKVEFLVSFYNNEISEKSEIFDDQFSVERPDGSNFTLKIRSTKLEDSAMYFCASSGFGDTEAFFGQGTRLTVV.

This rearrangement joins TRBV28 to TRBJ1-3; the match to TRBD1 covers 8 bases. Germline loops: CDR1 MDHEN, CDR2 SYDVKM. V shed 4 bases and J 3 bases; nucleotides not matched to a gene: 2. The CDR3 totals 14 residues. CDR3 sequence: CASSSGTGGNTIYF. CDR3 DNA: TGTGCCAGCAGTTCAGGGACAGGTGGAAACACCATATATTTT.

The V gene is TRBV3-1 (or the pseudogene TRBV3-2), the J gene TRBJ2-7; the D is unclear. The CDR3 has 14 amino acids. Germline CDR1 is LGHDT and CDR2 is YNNKEL (reference sequence). V gave up 2 bases and J gave up 3 bases, with 11 bases separating them. This CDR3 reads CASSQLNGDYEQYF. For the CDR3, the DNA is TGTGCCAGCAGCCAATTGAACGGAGACTACGAGCAGTACTTC.

The V and J genes are TRBV4-1 and TRBJ1-3, with unresolved D. Trimming pared 5 bases from V and 0 bases from J, leaving 17 bases between. CDR3 length: 17 amino acids. From germline, CDR1 is MGHRA and CDR2 YSYEKL. CDR3 amino acids: CASSSRTFRDSGNTIYF. Written as DNA, the CDR3 is TGCGCCAGCAGCTCCCGGACCTTTCGGGACTCTGGAAACACCATATATTTT.

The rearrangement uses TRBV6-4 and TRBJ2-3; TRBD2 agrees at 10 bases. V lost 0 bases and J lost 6; bases outside the gene matches: 9. Germline V gene data show CDR1 as MRHNA and CDR2 as SNTAGT. The length of the CDR3 is 17 residues. Written as DNA, the CDR3 is TGTGCCAGCAGTGACTCAGCGGGGGGGGGCGAAATGGATACGCAGTATTTT. Translating it yields CASSDSAGGGEMDTQYF.

This clone came up a few times. The V gene is TRBV13, the J gene TRBJ1-2; 9 nucleotides align to TRBD1. The V gene's germline CDR1 is PRHDT and CDR2 FYEKMQ (reference sequence). The CDR3 is made up of 17 amino acids. With 0 bases clipped from V and 5 bases from J, the junction kept 10 bases outside the gene matches. The CDR3 coding sequence is TGTGCCAGCAGCTTAGGTTTACAGGGGGCTGGAAGTTATGGCTACACCTTC. Its protein is CASSLGLQGAGSYGYTF.

The chain recombines TRBV4-2 with TRBJ2-7; D is unclear. V dropped 1 base and J dropped 2 bases, with 9 bases sitting between them. The V gene's germline CDR1 is LGHNA and CDR2 YNFKEQ. This CDR3 is 14 amino acids long. The CDR3 here is CASSQVDIPYEQYF. DNA of the CDR3: TGTGCCAGCAGCCAAGTTGACATACCCTACGAGCAGTACTTC.

The chain uses TRBV6-5 and TRBJ1-4, with D possibly being TRBD1 (6 bases). V lost 8 bases and J 8 bases, leaving 15 bases between the germline ends. CDR1 is MNHEY and CDR2 is SVGAGI in the germline V gene. This CDR3 comprises 13 residues. CDR3 residues: CASRPGVGEKLFF. The DNA of the CDR3 is TGTGCCAGCCGCCCAGGGGTAGGGGAAAAACTGTTTTTT.

CDR3 region: CASSLLGTVGQPQHF. The CDR3 DNA follows: TGTGCCAGCAGCCTACTGGGGACAGTAGGTCAGCCCCAGCATTTT. The rearrangement joins TRBV5-6 to TRBJ1-5; 7 bases line up with TRBD1. Looked up from germline, CDR1 is SGHDT and CDR2 is YYEEEE. This CDR3 has 15 amino acids. The J segment lost 6 bases and the V segment lost 4 bases, leaving 10 bases of the junction unmatched.

The chain is built from TRBV28 and TRBJ2-3; D is possibly TRBD2 (6 bases). The CDR3 spans 17 residues. Germline CDR1 is MDHEN and CDR2 is SYDVKM. Trimming took off 1 base at V and 6 bases at J, with 20 bases between the two ends. The CDR3 spells CASSLSPLAGSRDTQYF. The CDR3 nucleotides read TGTGCCAGCAGTTTATCCCCTTTGGCGGGATCTCGGGATACGCAGTATTTT.

V usage is TRBV5-1 and J usage is TRBJ1-2, with a possible D match to TRBD1 (6 bases). Per germline, CDR1 SGHRS and CDR2 YFSETQ. V was clipped by 4 bases and J by 6 bases, with 13 bases between them. This CDR3 is built from 13 residues. The chain's CDR3 is CASSKPRQDGYTF. DNA of the CDR3: TGCGCCAGCAGCAAACCGCGACAGGATGGCTACACCTTC.

In its sample, this clone was seen a few times. The rearrangement links TRBV28 to TRBJ1-2; D call uncertain. CDR1 and CDR2 from the germline V gene are MDHEN and SYDVKM. The length of the CDR3 is 14 residues. V was trimmed by 6 bases and J by 5 bases, leaving 16 bases between them. CDR3 in DNA: TGTGCCAGCAGATCCGGGATCCCCGGATATGGCTACACCTTC. Its translation: CASRSGIPGYGYTF.

CDR3 region: CASSRTLNYTF. The CDR3 DNA reads as TGTGCCAGCTCCCGGACTTTGAACTACACCTTC. The chain couples TRBV2 to TRBJ1-2, with D unresolved. The V gene lost 8 bases and the J gene lost 10 bases, with 14 bases spanning the gap. CDR3 size: 11 residues. The germline V gene encodes CDR1 SNHLY and CDR2 FYNNEI.

The chain is built from TRBV30 and TRBJ1-1, with TRBD1 matching 8 bases. Germline lookup yields CDR1 GTSNPN and CDR2 SVGIG (reference sequence). The CDR3 contains 18 residues. V dropped 4 bases and J dropped 4; count of bases not matched to a gene: 20. CDR3 residues: CAWKRAGQGYSPTTEAFF. CDR3 in DNA: TGTGCCTGGAAAAGGGCTGGACAGGGATACTCACCCACCACTGAAGCTTTCTTT.

This chain connects TRBV19 to TRBJ1-6; no reliable D call. The CDR3 is made up of 15 amino acids. Germline CDR1 LNHDA, CDR2 SQIVND (reference sequence). V lost 2 bases and J lost 8, with 13 bases in between. In nucleotides, the CDR3 is TGTGCCAGTAGTATATTCGGGAATTCATATTCACCCCTCCACTTT. Its protein product is CASSIFGNSYSPLHF.

The chain uses TRBV7-9 and TRBJ2-1; 11 bases match TRBD2. The V and J ends lost 2 bases and 12 bases, in that order; junction bases with no gene match: 3. Germline V CDR1 and CDR2: SEHNR, FQNEAQ (reference sequence). The CDR3 is 13 amino acids. The CDR3 DNA is TGTGCCAGCAGCTTATTTACTAGCGGGGGGCAGTTCTTC. Translation: CASSLFTSGGQFF.

This clone was detected a few times. V is TRBV30 and J is TRBJ2-7; TRBD1 matches 8 bases. Germline values: CDR1 GTSNPN, CDR2 SVGIG (reference sequence). This CDR3 is 12 amino acids long. V dropped 4 bases and J dropped 3; count of bases not matched to a gene: 2. CDR3 in DNA: TGTGCCTGGACAGGGGGCATCTACGAGCAGTACTTC. This sequence encodes CAWTGGIYEQYF.

V is TRBV11-3 and J is TRBJ2-5; 9 bases match TRBD2. J lost 5 bases, V lost 1 base, and 11 bases had no gene match. The CDR3 has 17 residues. The germline V gene has CDR1 SGHNT and CDR2 YENEEA. CDR3 bases: TGTGCCAGCAGCTTAGGTATTGGTAGCGGGAGTATGGAGACCCAGTACTTC. It translates to CASSLGIGSGSMETQYF.

The chain joins TRBV5-1 to TRBJ2-3; a weak D match, TRBD1 (7 bases). The CDR3 sequence is 14 residues long. Germline CDR1 is SGHRS and CDR2 is YFSETQ. V shed 4 bases and J shed 4 bases, with 13 bases lying between them. CDR3 sequence reads: CASSGGTESDTQYF. CDR3 sequence (DNA): TGCGCCAGCAGCGGAGGGACAGAGTCAGATACGCAGTATTTT.

The gene calls are TRBV6-5 and TRBJ1-6, with 9 bases that match TRBD1. V lost 5 bases and J lost 9; bases outside the gene matches: 8. This CDR3 comprises 15 residues. Germline assignment: CDR1 MNHEY and CDR2 SVGAGI. The CDR3 bases are TGTGCCAGCAGTCCTATACCGGGACAGGGTTCACCCCTCCACTTT. This encodes CASSPIPGQGSPLHF.

The sample holds one count of this clone. The chain links TRBV6-4 to TRBJ1-1; D is ambiguous. The ends were cut back, 6 bases at V and 1 base at J, with 9 bases in the middle. The CDR3 is 13 amino acids. Germline V gives CDR1 MRHNA, CDR2 SNTAGT. CDR3 region: CASSRHRNTEAFF. DNA for the CDR3: TGTGCCAGCAGCCGACATAGGAACACTGAAGCTTTCTTT.

V gene TRBV5-1 combines with J gene TRBJ2-2, with 7 bases aligning to TRBD1. Germline-derived CDR1 and CDR2 are SGHRS and YFSETQ. V lost 0 bases and J lost 6; bases outside the gene matches: 8. CDR3 length: 16 amino acids. CDR3 DNA sequence: TGCGCCAGCAGCTTGGGCCGGGACAGACGGGCCGGGGAGCTGTTTTTT. This sequence encodes CASSLGRDRRAGELFF.

The rearrangement links TRBV7-9 to TRBJ1-3, with D maybe TRBD1 (5 bases). The CDR3 contains 15 residues. Germline V gives CDR1 SEHNR, CDR2 FQNEAQ (reference sequence). V lost 1 base, J lost 4 bases, and 11 bases lay in between. The CDR3 protein is CASSLVQGSGNTIYF. The CDR3 nucleotides read TGTGCCAGCAGCTTAGTCCAGGGTTCGGGAAACACCATATATTTT.

This chain joins TRBV7-8 and TRBJ2-7, with D unresolved. Germline assignment: CDR1 SGHVS and CDR2 FQNEAQ. The CDR3 is made up of 13 amino acids. V lost 3 bases and J 2 bases, leaving 8 bases between the germline ends. Here the CDR3 reads CASSFAETYEQYF. As DNA, the CDR3 is TGTGCCAGCAGCTTCGCGGAGACCTACGAGCAGTACTTC.

J is TRBJ2-2 and V is TRBV7-9; D not resolved. Germline V gene sequence: CDR1 SEHNR, CDR2 FQNEAQ (reference sequence). The germline V and J ends were trimmed by 1 base and 8 bases, with 8 bases remaining between them. The CDR3 is 13 residues long. CDR3 nucleotides: TGTGCCAGCAGCTTAGATTCGTTGGGGGAGCTGTTTTTT. It codes for CASSLDSLGELFF.